Each of the 11 T cell receptor beta chains below was sequenced from the same sample in a study of blood T cell repertoires in COVID-19 (dated by TCRdb to 2019 to 2021). Library preparation was by the immunoSEQ multiplex PCR assay. TCRdb provides this immuneACCESS table in a form limited to in-frame rearrangements. Some clones are lacking; in checked studies, under half of them reflect an unresolved V gene, and why the rest are absent is not known. In this sample the table shows about 140,000 clones, 77% of which occur a single time. The ten largest clones add up to roughly 9% of the sample. Sequencing input: peripheral blood. All receptors come from a woman in her fifties or sixties with active or convalescent COVID-19.

CDR3 region: CASSGQGWSQHF. Here the CDR3 DNA reads TGTGCCAGTAGCGGACAGGGTTGGTCCCAGCATTTT. The chain combines TRBV19 with TRBJ1-5; 8 bases agree with TRBD1. The CDR3 is 12 amino acids. CDR1 LNHDA and CDR2 SQIVND come from the germline V gene (reference sequence). After removal of 6 bases from V and 11 bases from J, the junction contained 6 bases not matched to a gene.

J is TRBJ2-2 and V is TRBV28; maybe TRBD2 (5 bases). This CDR3 comprises 15 residues. Trimming pared 2 bases from V and 4 bases from J, leaving 11 bases between. In germline, CDR1 is MDHEN, CDR2 SYDVKM. The CDR3 region is CASSLQYAGTGELFF. The CDR3 bases are TGTGCCAGCAGTTTACAGTATGCGGGCACCGGGGAGCTGTTTTTT.

This chain connects TRBV29-1 to TRBJ1-1; D unclear. Trimming stripped 5 bases from V and 1 base from J, with 5 bases between. Looked up from germline, CDR1 is SQVTM and CDR2 is ANQGSEA. The CDR3 loop spans 11 amino acids. CDR3 sequence: CSVTGNTEAFF. The DNA for the CDR3 is TGCAGCGTTACTGGGAACACTGAAGCTTTCTTT.

This clone was detected a few times. The chain employs TRBV2 and TRBJ2-1; D is unresolved. From germline, CDR1 is SNHLY and CDR2 FYNNEI. V was pared by 6 bases and J by 5 bases, with 14 bases between. The CDR3 spans 14 residues. CDR3 sequence reads: CASRAGSNNNEQFF. The CDR3 DNA reads TGTGCCAGCAGGGCCGGGTCCAACAACAATGAGCAGTTCTTC.

This sequence joins TRBV19 and TRBJ1-3, with D possibly TRBD1 on 6 matching bases. Trimming pared 6 bases from V and 0 bases from J, leaving 12 bases between. Looked up from germline, CDR1 is LNHDA and CDR2 is SQIVND (reference sequence). This CDR3 is built from 15 residues. This chain's CDR3 is CASSRTVASGNTIYF. In nucleotides, the CDR3 is TGTGCCAGTAGCCGGACAGTTGCCTCTGGAAACACCATATATTTT. Variable domain in full (rest from reference TRBV19 and TRBJ1-3): DGGITQSPKYLFRKEGQNVTLSCEQNLNHDAMYWYRQDPGQGLRLIYYSQIVNDFQKGDIAEGYSVSREKKESFPLTVTSAQKNPTAFYLCASSRTVASGNTIYFGEGSWLTVV.

The chain couples TRBV29-1 to TRBJ1-2; no clear D gene. This CDR3 is built from 15 residues. Trimming took 2 bases from V and 0 from J, leaving 13 bases between them. The germline V gene encodes CDR1 SQVTM and CDR2 ANQGSEA. CDR3 residues: CSVEKTEKTNYGYTF. CDR3 nucleotide sequence: TGCAGCGTTGAAAAGACGGAGAAAACTAACTATGGCTACACCTTC.

V is TRBV7-3 and J is TRBJ2-6; no clear D. This CDR3 spans 15 amino acids. The V and J ends lost 1 base and 0 bases respectively, with 4 bases between them. The germline CDR1 and CDR2 sequences are SGHTA and FQGTGA. The CDR3 DNA is TGTGCCAGCAGCTTAAGCAGCTCTGGGGCCAACGTCCTGACTTTC. Translation: CASSLSSSGANVLTF.

The chain recombines TRBV11-2 with TRBJ2-5, with D possibly TRBD2 on 6 matching bases. The length of the CDR3 is 15 residues. Germline values: CDR1 SGHAT, CDR2 FQNNGV. V gave up 5 bases and J gave up 5 bases, with 18 bases separating them. This CDR3 is CASSPTAGPLETQYF. The DNA of the CDR3 is TGTGCCAGCAGCCCCACGGCGGGACCCCTGGAGACCCAGTACTTC.

The chain has TRBV7-3 and TRBJ2-1, with 10 nucleotides matching TRBD2. Germline V gene lookup returns CDR1 SGHTA and CDR2 FQGTGA. CDR3 length: 14 residues. V was pared by 2 bases and J by 9 bases, with 4 bases of the junction left unmatched. Here the CDR3 DNA reads TGTGCCAGCAGCTTATTAAGCGGGAGGGGTGAGCAGTTCTTC. It encodes CASSLLSGRGEQFF.

This rearrangement joins TRBV10-3 to TRBJ2-5; 10 bases match TRBD1. This CDR3 spans 16 amino acids. Germline assignment: CDR1 ENHRY and CDR2 SYGVKD. The V and J ends lost 1 base and 4 bases, in that order; junction bases with no gene match: 6. The CDR3 DNA follows: TGTGCCATCAGTGAGTACGGGACAGGGGATACAGAGACCCAGTACTTC. This translates into CAISEYGTGDTETQYF.

CDR3 in DNA: TGTGCCAGTAGTAGGGGGACTAGCGGTAGCACAGATACGCAGTATTTT. Translating gives CASSRGTSGSTDTQYF. The gene calls are TRBV19 and TRBJ2-3, with TRBD2 matching over 11 bases. From germline, CDR1 is LNHDA and CDR2 SQIVND (reference sequence). The CDR3 consists of 16 residues. Germline trimming cut 4 bases from V and 0 bases from J; bases unmatched to any gene: 3.